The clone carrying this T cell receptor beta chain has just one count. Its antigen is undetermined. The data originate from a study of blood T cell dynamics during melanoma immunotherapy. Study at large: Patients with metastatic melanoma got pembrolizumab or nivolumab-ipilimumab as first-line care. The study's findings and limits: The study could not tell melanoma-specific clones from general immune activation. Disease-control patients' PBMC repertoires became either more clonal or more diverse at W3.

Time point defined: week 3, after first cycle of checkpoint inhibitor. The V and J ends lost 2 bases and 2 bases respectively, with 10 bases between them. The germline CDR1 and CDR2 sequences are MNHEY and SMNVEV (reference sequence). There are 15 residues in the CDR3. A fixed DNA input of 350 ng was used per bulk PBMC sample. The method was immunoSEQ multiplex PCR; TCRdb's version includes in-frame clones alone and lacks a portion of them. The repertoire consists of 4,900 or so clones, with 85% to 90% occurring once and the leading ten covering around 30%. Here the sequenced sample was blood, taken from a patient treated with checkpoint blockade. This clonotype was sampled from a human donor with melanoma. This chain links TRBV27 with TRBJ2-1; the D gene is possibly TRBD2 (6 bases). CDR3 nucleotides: TGTGCCAGCAGTTTAGAGTGGGGGGCCTACAATGAGCAGTTCTTC. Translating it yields CASSLEWGAYNEQFF.